This T cell receptor (beta chain) emerged from a study of T cell changes during pregnancy in multiple sclerosis. CDR1 and CDR2 (germline): SGHKS, YYEKEE (reference sequence). This CDR3 is built from 15 residues. Trimming took 4 bases from V and 3 from J; bases not matched to a gene: 4. Here immunoSEQ multiplex PCR was the method, and the copy in TCRdb shows in-frame clones only, minus some. The sample records tens of thousands of clones, 80% to 95% being singletons. This TCR derives from a female donor in good health, enrolled as a control in a pregnancy study. V is TRBV5-5 and J is TRBJ2-1; 10 bases agree with TRBD1. Material: CD8+ T cells from peripheral blood mononuclear cells, obtained in the third trimester of pregnancy. Here the CDR3 reads CASSLGTGVYNEQFF. In DNA form, the CDR3 reads TGTGCCAGCAGCCTCGGGACAGGGGTCTACAATGAGCAGTTCTTC.